The 13 T cell receptor beta chains reported below all come from one sample, sequenced in a study of cytomegalovirus exposure and HLA in healthy donors. PCR used 60 Vbeta primers and 13 Jbeta primers. Clones were read by immunoSEQ multiplex PCR, and TCRdb kept only the in-frame ones, dropping some. Of 85,000 to 90,000 clones in the sample, around 64% are singletons; the top ten hold under 2.5%. The sample consisted of PBMCs. The receptor source for this set is a man aged 25 to 45 in good health and CMV-seronegative.

The V gene is TRBV7-2, the J gene TRBJ1-5; D perhaps matches TRBD1 (6 bases). Trimming removed 1 base at V and 5 bases at J, with 9 bases between. This CDR3 region has 14 residues. CDR1 SGHTA and CDR2 FQGNSA come from the germline V gene. The CDR3, as DNA: TGTGCCAGCAGCTTAGGCAGGGGCGATCAGCCCCAGCATTTT. Translating gives CASSLGRGDQPQHF.

J is TRBJ1-5 and V is TRBV5-1; D is unresolved. Germline-derived CDR1 and CDR2 are SGHRS and YFSETQ. V lost 4 bases and J lost 4, with 9 bases in between. The CDR3 loop spans 13 amino acids. The CDR3 coding sequence is TGCGCCAGCAGCCTAGGATCTAATCAGCCCCAGCATTTT. Translated: CASSLGSNQPQHF.

V gene TRBV18 combines with J gene TRBJ1-1; possibly TRBD1 for D (5 bases). V dropped 3 bases and J dropped 1 base, with 12 bases sitting between them. CDR3 length: 15 amino acids. The germline gives CDR1 KGHSH, CDR2 LQKENI. Here the CDR3 reads CASSPGRASNTEAFF. Written as DNA, the CDR3 is TGTGCCAGCTCACCGGGGCGCGCGTCGAACACTGAAGCTTTCTTT.

The genes are TRBV5-4 and TRBJ2-2; 7 positions agree with TRBD1. CDR3 length: 17 amino acids. V was pared by 4 bases and J by 0 bases, with 9 bases of the junction left unmatched. From germline, CDR1 is SGHNT and CDR2 YYREEE (reference sequence). The CDR3 DNA is TGTGCCAGCAGCCCCCGACAGGGATCGACGAACACCGGGGAGCTGTTTTTT. The encoded protein is CASSPRQGSTNTGELFF. Full variable domain (remainder filled in from reference TRBV5-4 and TRBJ2-2): ETGVTQSPTHLIKTRGQQVTLRCSSQSGHNTVSWYQQALGQGPQFIFQYYREEENGRGNFPPRFSGLQFPNYSSELNVNALELDDSALYLCASSPRQGSTNTGELFFGEGSRLTVL.

The chain combines TRBV6-5 with TRBJ1-1; tentatively, D is TRBD1 (6 bases). Per germline, CDR1 MNHEY and CDR2 SVGAGI. This CDR3 is 15 amino acids long. V was trimmed by 5 bases and J by 5 bases, leaving 18 bases between them. Here the CDR3 reads CASSLRTAQTTEAFF. CDR3 bases: TGTGCCAGCAGTCTCCGGACAGCCCAGACTACTGAAGCTTTCTTT.

This clone showed up just once. The chain couples TRBV28 to TRBJ1-5; TRBD1 matches at 7 bases. The CDR3 totals 14 residues. The trim removed 6 bases at V and 5 bases at J, leaving 7 bases unmatched. Germline loops: CDR1 MDHEN, CDR2 SYDVKM. The CDR3 loop is CASSPRQGDQPQHF. The CDR3 bases are TGTGCCAGCAGCCCACGGCAGGGGGATCAGCCCCAGCATTTT. Supplemented by reference TRBV28 and TRBJ1-5, the full variable domain reads DVKVTQSSRYLVKRTGEKVFLECVQDMDHENMFWYRQDPGLGLRLIYFSYDVKMKEKGDIPEGYSVSREKKERFSLILESASTNQTSMYLCASSPRQGDQPQHFGDGTRLSIL.

This rearrangement joins TRBV5-1 to TRBJ1-1; TRBD1 agrees at 7 bases. The CDR3 is made up of 14 amino acids. Germline CDR1 SGHRS, CDR2 YFSETQ. V gave up 2 bases and J gave up 2 bases; unmatched junction bases: 3. The CDR3 bases are TGCGCCAGCAGCTTTACAGGGGCCAACACTGAAGCTTTCTTT. Protein sequence: CASSFTGANTEAFF.

The chain couples TRBV27 to TRBJ2-7; no firm D call. The V gene lost 2 bases and the J gene lost 1 base, with 6 bases spanning the gap. CDR1 MNHEY and CDR2 SMNVEV come from the germline V gene (reference sequence). The CDR3 has 13 residues. The CDR3 coding sequence is TGTGCCAGCAGTTTAGAGCCTTCCTACGAGCAGTACTTC. It encodes CASSLEPSYEQYF.

The rearrangement joins TRBV7-3 to TRBJ2-3; 8 bases match TRBD2. The CDR3 is 16 residues long. V dropped 6 bases and J dropped 1; count of bases not matched to a gene: 9. The germline gives CDR1 SGHTA, CDR2 FQGTGA. In DNA form, the CDR3 reads TGTGCCAGCAGTACGAAAGGACTAGCAGGCACAGATACGCAGTATTTT. Translating it yields CASSTKGLAGTDTQYF.

The genes are TRBV30 and TRBJ2-7; no clear D gene. The germline CDR1 and CDR2 sequences are GTSNPN and SVGIG (reference sequence). The CDR3 covers 14 residues. Deletions cut 1 base from V and 2 bases from J, with 12 bases between. The chain's CDR3 is CAWSEARWTYEQYF. Here the CDR3 DNA reads TGTGCCTGGAGTGAGGCCAGGTGGACCTACGAGCAGTACTTC.

The CDR3 coding sequence is TGTGCCAGCTCACCAGGGAGGGGAATTGCCTACGAGCAGTACTTC. Amino acid sequence: CASSPGRGIAYEQYF. The gene calls are TRBV18 and TRBJ2-7, with 7 positions matching TRBD2. CDR1 and CDR2 from the germline V gene are KGHSH and LQKENI. The length of the CDR3 is 15 residues. The V and J ends lost 2 bases and 2 bases, in that order; junction bases with no gene match: 6. Looking up the rest from reference TRBV18 and TRBJ2-7 gives the full variable domain: NAGVMQNPRHLVRRRGQEARLRCSPMKGHSHVYWYRQLPEEGLKFMVYLQKENIIDESGMPKERFSAEFPKEGPSILRIQQVVRGDSAAYFCASSPGRGIAYEQYFGPGTRLTVT.

The V and J genes are TRBV5-4 and TRBJ2-5, with 10 bases aligning to TRBD1. Losses at the gene ends were 1 base for V and 5 bases for J; bases not matched to a gene: 2. This CDR3 comprises 14 residues. Germline assignment: CDR1 SGHNT and CDR2 YYREEE (reference sequence). The chain's CDR3 is CASSLSGQGETQYF. The DNA of the CDR3 is TGTGCCAGCAGCTTGTCGGGACAGGGGGAGACCCAGTACTTC.

This clone was detected once. This rearrangement joins TRBV19 to TRBJ2-1, with TRBD1 matching 10 bases. With V trimmed by 7 bases and J by 9 bases, 6 bases remained unmatched. The CDR3 consists of 13 residues. Germline values: CDR1 LNHDA, CDR2 SQIVND (reference sequence). The DNA of the CDR3 is TGTGCCAGTAAGGACAGGGGGGACGGTGAGCAGTTCTTC. Residues: CASKDRGDGEQFF. The whole variable domain, remainder taken from reference TRBV19 and TRBJ2-1, is DGGITQSPKYLFRKEGQNVTLSCEQNLNHDAMYWYRQDPGQGLRLIYYSQIVNDFQKGDIAEGYSVSREKKESFPLTVTSAQKNPTAFYLCASKDRGDGEQFFGPGTRLTVL.